This T cell receptor (beta chain) was sequenced in a study of shared clonotypes between healthy human individuals. The CDR3 is 16 residues long. In germline, CDR1 is LGHNA, CDR2 YSLEER. Trimming cost V 2 bases and J 4 bases, with 15 bases left between them. Some clones are missing from TCRdb's copy, which holds only in-frame ones; the method was immunoSEQ multiplex PCR. Of more than 2 million clones listed, around 96% were seen once; the top ten hold 1.1%. Selected positively for CCR7 and CD45RO-negative, naive CD8 cells excluded terminally differentiated effector memory CD45RA+ cells. The specimen sequenced was naive CD8+ T cells sorted from blood. The chain carries TRBV4-3 and TRBJ2-1; the D gene is possibly TRBD1 (5 bases). The receptor comes from a man between 18 and 35 years old in good health. This CDR3 reads CASSQSARQRYNEQFF. The CDR3 DNA follows: TGCGCCAGCAGCCAATCGGCGCGACAGCGATACAATGAGCAGTTCTTC.